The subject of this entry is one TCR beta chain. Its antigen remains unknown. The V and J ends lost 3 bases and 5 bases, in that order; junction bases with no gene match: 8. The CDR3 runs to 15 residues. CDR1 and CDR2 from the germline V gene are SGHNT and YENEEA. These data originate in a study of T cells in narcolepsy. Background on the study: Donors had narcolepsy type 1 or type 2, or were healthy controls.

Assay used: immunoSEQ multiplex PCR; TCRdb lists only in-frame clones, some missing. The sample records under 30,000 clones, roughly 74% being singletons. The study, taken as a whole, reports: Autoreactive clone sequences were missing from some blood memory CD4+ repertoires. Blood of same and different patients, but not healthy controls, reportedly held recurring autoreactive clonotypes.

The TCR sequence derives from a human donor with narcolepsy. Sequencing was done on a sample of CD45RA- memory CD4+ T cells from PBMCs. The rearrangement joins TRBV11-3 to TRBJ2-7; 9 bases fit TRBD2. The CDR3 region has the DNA TGTGCCAGCAGCTTTCTCTCTGCGGGGGGGGACGAGCAGTACTTC. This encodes CASSFLSAGGDEQYF.